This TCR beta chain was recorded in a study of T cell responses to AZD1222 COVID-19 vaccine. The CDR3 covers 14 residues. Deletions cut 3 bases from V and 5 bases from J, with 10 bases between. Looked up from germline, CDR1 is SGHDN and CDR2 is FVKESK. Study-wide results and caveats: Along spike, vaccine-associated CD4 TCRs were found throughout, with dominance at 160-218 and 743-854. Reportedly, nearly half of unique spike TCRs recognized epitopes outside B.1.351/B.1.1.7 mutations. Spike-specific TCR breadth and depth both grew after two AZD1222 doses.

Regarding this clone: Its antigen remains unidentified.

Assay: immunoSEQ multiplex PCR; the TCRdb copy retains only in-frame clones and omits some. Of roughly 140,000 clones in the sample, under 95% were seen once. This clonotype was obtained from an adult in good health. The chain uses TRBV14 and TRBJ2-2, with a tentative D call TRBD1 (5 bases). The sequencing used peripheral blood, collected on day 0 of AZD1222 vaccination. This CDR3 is CASSQRTGTGELFF. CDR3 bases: TGTGCCAGCAGCCAGAGAACAGGAACCGGGGAGCTGTTTTTT.